The 5 T cell receptor beta chains reported below all come from one sample, sequenced in a study of blood T cell repertoires in COVID-19. TCRdb's table, derived via immunoSEQ multiplex PCR, lists solely in-frame clones and lacks some. The sample contains approximately 410,000 clones, 70% to 90% of which appear only once. Sequencing was performed on peripheral blood. These receptors all stem from a woman between 25 and 40 years old with active or convalescent COVID-19.

In its sample, this clone was seen once. This chain uses TRBV5-6 with TRBJ2-7; 9 positions agree with TRBD2. The V gene's germline CDR1 is SGHDT and CDR2 YYEEEE. The CDR3 has 16 residues. V was clipped by 3 bases and J by 0 bases; unmatched bases: 7. The chain's CDR3 is CASSWWASGDSYEQYF. The CDR3 DNA reads TGTGCCAGCAGCTGGTGGGCTAGCGGGGACTCCTACGAGCAGTACTTC.

The gene calls are TRBV27 and TRBJ2-7; 7 bases agree with TRBD1. V shed 4 bases, J shed 3 bases, and the junction held 6 bases outside the gene matches. Looked up from germline, CDR1 is MNHEY and CDR2 is SMNVEV (reference sequence). The CDR3 length is 14 residues. The CDR3 protein is CASSSTGTDYEQYF. The CDR3 region has the DNA TGTGCCAGCAGTTCCACCGGGACAGACTACGAGCAGTACTTC.

The table lists this clone with a count of one. The V call is TRBV5-1, the J call TRBJ1-2, with D maybe TRBD1 (5 bases). CDR1 is SGHRS, CDR2 YFSETQ, per germline. This CDR3 has 14 amino acids. Deletions cut 6 bases from V and 2 bases from J, with 14 bases between. This CDR3 reads CASTIRGENYGYTF. As DNA, the CDR3 is TGCGCCAGCACTATTCGGGGGGAAAACTATGGCTACACCTTC.

In nucleotides, the CDR3 is TGTGCCATCAGTGGGCCGGGACAGGCCTACGAGCAGTACTTC. Translation: CAISGPGQAYEQYF. The V and J genes are TRBV10-3 and TRBJ2-7, with 8 nucleotides matching TRBD1. Trimming took 4 bases from V and 2 from J; bases not matched to a gene: 4. The germline gives CDR1 ENHRY, CDR2 SYGVKD. The CDR3 is 14 amino acids.

This chain connects TRBV24-1 to TRBJ2-1; a weak D match, TRBD1 (5 bases). The CDR3 has 17 amino acids. Germline lookup yields CDR1 KGHDR and CDR2 SFDVKD. Trimming took off 2 bases at V and 2 bases at J, with 15 bases between the two ends. In DNA form, the CDR3 reads TGTGCCACCAGTGATTCCCCGGACAAGGGAACCTACAATGAGCAGTTCTTC. It specifies CATSDSPDKGTYNEQFF.